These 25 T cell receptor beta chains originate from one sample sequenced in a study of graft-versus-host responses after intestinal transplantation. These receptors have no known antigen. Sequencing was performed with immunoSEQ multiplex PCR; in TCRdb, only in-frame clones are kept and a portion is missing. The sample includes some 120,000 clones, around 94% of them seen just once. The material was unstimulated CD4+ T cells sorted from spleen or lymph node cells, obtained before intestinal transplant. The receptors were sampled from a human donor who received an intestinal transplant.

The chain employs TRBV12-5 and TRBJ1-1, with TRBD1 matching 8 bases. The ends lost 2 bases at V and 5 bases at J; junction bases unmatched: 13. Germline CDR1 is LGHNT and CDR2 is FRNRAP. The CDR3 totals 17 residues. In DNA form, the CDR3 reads TGTGCTAGTGGTTTGCCGCCACGGGACAGGAGGAAGACTGAAGCTTTCTTT. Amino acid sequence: CASGLPPRDRRKTEAFF.

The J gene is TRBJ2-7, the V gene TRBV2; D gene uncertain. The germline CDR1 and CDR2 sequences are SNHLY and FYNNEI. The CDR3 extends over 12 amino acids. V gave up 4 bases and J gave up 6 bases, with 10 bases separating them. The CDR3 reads CASSVGSGEQYF. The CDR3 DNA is TGTGCCAGCAGTGTAGGATCAGGCGAGCAGTACTTC.

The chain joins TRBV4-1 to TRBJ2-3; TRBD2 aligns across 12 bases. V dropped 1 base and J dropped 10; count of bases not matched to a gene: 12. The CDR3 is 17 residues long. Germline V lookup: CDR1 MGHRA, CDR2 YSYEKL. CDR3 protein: CASSQVTSGGILSAQYF. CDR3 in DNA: TGCGCCAGCAGCCAAGTTACTAGCGGGGGGATCCTTAGTGCGCAGTATTTT.

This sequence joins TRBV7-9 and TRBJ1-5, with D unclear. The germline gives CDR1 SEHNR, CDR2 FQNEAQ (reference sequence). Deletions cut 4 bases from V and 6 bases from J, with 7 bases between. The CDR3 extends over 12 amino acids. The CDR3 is CASSSRGQPQHF. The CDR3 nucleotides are TGTGCCAGCAGCTCACGCGGTCAGCCCCAGCATTTT.

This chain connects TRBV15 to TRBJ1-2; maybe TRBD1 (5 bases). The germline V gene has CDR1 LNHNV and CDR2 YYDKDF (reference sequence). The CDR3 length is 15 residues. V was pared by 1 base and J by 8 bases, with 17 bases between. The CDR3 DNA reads TGTGCCACCAGCAGAGGTCTACCCGGGCAGGGAGGCTACACCTTC. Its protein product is CATSRGLPGQGGYTF.

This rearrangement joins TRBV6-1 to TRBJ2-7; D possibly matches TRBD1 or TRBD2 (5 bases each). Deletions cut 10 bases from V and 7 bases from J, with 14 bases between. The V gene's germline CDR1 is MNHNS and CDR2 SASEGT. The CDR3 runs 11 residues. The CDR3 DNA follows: TGTGCCACAGGGACGCTTGTAGAGCAGTACTTC. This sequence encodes CATGTLVEQYF.

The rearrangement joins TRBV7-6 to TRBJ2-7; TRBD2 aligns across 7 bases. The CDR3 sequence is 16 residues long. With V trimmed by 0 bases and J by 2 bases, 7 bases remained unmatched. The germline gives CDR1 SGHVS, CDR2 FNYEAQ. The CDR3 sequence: CASSLAASGRAYEQYF. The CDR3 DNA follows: TGTGCCAGCAGCTTAGCGGCTAGCGGAAGGGCCTACGAGCAGTACTTC. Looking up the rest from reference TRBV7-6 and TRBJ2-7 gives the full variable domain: GAGVSQSPRYKVTKRGQDVALRCDPISGHVSLYWYRQALGQGPEFLTYFNYEAQQDKSGLPNDRFSAERPEGSISTLTIQRTEQRDSAMYRCASSLAASGRAYEQYFGPGTRLTVT.

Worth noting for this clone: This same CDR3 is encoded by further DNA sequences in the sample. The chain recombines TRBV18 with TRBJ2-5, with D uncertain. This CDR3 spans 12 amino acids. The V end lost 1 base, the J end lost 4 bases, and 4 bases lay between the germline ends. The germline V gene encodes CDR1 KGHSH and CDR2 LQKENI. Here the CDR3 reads CASSPLGETQYF. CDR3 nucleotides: TGTGCCAGCTCACCACTCGGAGAGACCCAGTACTTC.

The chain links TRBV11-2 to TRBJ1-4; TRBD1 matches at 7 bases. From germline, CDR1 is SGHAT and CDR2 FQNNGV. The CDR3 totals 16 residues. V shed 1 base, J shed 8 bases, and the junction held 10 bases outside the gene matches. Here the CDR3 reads CASSLGYRGSGEKLFF. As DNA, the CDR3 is TGTGCCAGCAGCTTAGGGTACAGGGGAAGTGGCGAAAAACTGTTTTTT.

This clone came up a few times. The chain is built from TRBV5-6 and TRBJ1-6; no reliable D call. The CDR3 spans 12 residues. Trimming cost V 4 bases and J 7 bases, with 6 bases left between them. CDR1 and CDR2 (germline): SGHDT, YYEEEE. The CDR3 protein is CASSPINSPLHF. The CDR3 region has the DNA TGTGCCAGCAGCCCGATAAATTCACCCCTCCACTTT.

The CDR3 sequence: CASSVDAVGNQPQHF. Written as DNA, the CDR3 is TGTGCCAGCAGCGTAGATGCAGTCGGCAATCAGCCCCAGCATTTT. The V gene is TRBV9, the J gene TRBJ1-5; no clear D. Germline CDR1 reads SGDLS; CDR2 reads YYNGEE. With 0 bases removed from V and 2 bases from J, the gap between germline ends came to 9 bases. The CDR3 contains 15 residues. The full variable domain, with the rest looked up from reference TRBV9 and TRBJ1-5, is DSGVTQTPKHLITATGQRVTLRCSPRSGDLSVYWYQQSLDQGLQFLIQYYNGEERAKGNILERFSAQQFPDLHSELNLSSLELGDSALYFCASSVDAVGNQPQHFGDGTRLSIL.

The CDR3 sequence: CSASYLDTQYF. CDR3 nucleotide sequence: TGCAGTGCTAGTTACTTGGATACGCAGTATTTT. The genes are TRBV20-1 and TRBJ2-3; D not certain. Germline CDR1 is DFQATT and CDR2 is SNEGSKA (reference sequence). This CDR3 has 11 amino acids. Trimming pared 3 bases from V and 6 bases from J, leaving 7 bases between.

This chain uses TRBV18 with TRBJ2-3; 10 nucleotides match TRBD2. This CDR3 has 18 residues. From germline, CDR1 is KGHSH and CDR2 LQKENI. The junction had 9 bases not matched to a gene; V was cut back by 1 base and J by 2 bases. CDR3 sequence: CASSPLGLSGGFTDTQYF. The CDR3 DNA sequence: TGTGCCAGCTCACCACTCGGCCTTAGCGGGGGGTTCACAGATACGCAGTATTTT.

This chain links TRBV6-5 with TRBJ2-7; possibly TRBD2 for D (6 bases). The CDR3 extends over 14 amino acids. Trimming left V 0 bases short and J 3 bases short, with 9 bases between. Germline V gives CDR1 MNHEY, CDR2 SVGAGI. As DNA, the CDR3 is TGTGCCAGCAGTTACTCGCCCGGGGGCTACGAGCAGTACTTC. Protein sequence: CASSYSPGGYEQYF.

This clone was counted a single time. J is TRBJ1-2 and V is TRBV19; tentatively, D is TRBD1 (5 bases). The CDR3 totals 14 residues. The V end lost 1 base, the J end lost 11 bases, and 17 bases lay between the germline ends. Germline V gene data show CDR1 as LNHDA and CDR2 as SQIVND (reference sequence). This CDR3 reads CASSIGTGSTRYTF. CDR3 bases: TGTGCCAGTAGTATAGGAACAGGTTCCACGAGGTACACCTTC. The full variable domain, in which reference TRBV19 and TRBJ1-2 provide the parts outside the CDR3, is DGGITQSPKYLFRKEGQNVTLSCEQNLNHDAMYWYRQDPGQGLRLIYYSQIVNDFQKGDIAEGYSVSREKKESFPLTVTSAQKNPTAFYLCASSIGTGSTRYTFGSGTRLTVV.

The CDR3: CASSNPGQGNYEQYF. For the CDR3, the DNA is TGTGCCAGTAGTAATCCGGGACAAGGGAACTACGAGCAGTACTTC. The chain recombines TRBV19 with TRBJ2-7; TRBD1 might be the D (6 bases). CDR3 length: 15 amino acids. V was clipped by 4 bases and J by 3 bases, with 16 bases between them. Germline V lookup: CDR1 LNHDA, CDR2 SQIVND (reference sequence).

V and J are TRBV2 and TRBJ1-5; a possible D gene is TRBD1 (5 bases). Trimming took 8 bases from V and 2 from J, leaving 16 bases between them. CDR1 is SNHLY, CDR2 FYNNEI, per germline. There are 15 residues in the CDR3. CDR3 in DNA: TGTGCCAGCGGATCAGAGGGACTGGGCAATCAGCCCCAGCATTTT. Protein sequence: CASGSEGLGNQPQHF.

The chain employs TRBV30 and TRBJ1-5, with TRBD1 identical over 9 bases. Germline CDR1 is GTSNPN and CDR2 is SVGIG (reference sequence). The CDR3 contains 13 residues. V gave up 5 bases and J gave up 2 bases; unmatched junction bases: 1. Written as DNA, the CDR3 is TGTGCCTGGGGGACAGGGCGCAATCAGCCCCAGCATTTT. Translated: CAWGTGRNQPQHF. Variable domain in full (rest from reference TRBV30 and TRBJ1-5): SQTIHQWPATLVQPVGSPLSLECTVEGTSNPNLYWYRQAAGRGLQLLFYSVGIGQISSEVPQNLSASRPQDRQFILSSKKLLLSDSGFYLCAWGTGRNQPQHFGDGTRLSIL.

CDR3 loop: CASSLMASYNEQFF. The CDR3 DNA reads as TGCGCCAGCAGCTTGATGGCTTCCTACAATGAGCAGTTCTTC. The chain links TRBV5-1 to TRBJ2-1; D call uncertain. Trimming pared 1 base from V and 1 base from J, leaving 6 bases between. Germline V lookup: CDR1 SGHRS, CDR2 YFSETQ. This CDR3 region has 14 residues.

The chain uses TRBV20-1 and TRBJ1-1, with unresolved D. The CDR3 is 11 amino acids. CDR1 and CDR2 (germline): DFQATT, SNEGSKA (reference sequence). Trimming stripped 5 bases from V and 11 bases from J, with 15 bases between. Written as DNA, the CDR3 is TGCAGTGCTCAAGAGAGGGTTGCGGCTTTCTTT. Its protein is CSAQERVAAFF.

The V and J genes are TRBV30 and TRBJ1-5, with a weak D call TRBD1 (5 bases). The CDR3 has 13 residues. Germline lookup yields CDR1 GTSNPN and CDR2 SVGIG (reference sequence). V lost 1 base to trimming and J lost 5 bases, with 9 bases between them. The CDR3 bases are TGTGCCTGGAGTGAGGCAGGGTATCAGCCCCAGCATTTT. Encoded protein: CAWSEAGYQPQHF. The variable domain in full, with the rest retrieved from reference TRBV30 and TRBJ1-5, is SQTIHQWPATLVQPVGSPLSLECTVEGTSNPNLYWYRQAAGRGLQLLFYSVGIGQISSEVPQNLSASRPQDRQFILSSKKLLLSDSGFYLCAWSEAGYQPQHFGDGTRLSIL.

CDR3 sequence: CASSLAHIGADTEAFF. CDR3 DNA sequence: TGTGCCAGCAGCTTAGCGCATATAGGGGCGGACACTGAAGCTTTCTTT. V is TRBV7-9 and J is TRBJ1-1; maybe TRBD1 (5 bases). The V end was cut by 0 bases, the J end by 3 bases, with 14 bases between. The CDR3 is 16 residues long. CDR1 is SEHNR and CDR2 is FQNEAQ in the germline V gene (reference sequence).

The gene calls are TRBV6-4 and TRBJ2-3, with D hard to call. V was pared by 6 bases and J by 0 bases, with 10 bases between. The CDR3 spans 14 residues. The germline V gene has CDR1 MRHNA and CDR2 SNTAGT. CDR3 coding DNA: TGTGCCAGCAGCCCCACCGGCAGCACAGATACGCAGTATTTT. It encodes CASSPTGSTDTQYF.

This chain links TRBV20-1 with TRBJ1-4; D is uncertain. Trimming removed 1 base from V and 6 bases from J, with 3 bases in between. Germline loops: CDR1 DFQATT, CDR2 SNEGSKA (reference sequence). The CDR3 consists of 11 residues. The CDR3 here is CSARVDEKLFF. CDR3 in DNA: TGCAGTGCTAGAGTGGATGAAAAACTGTTTTTT.

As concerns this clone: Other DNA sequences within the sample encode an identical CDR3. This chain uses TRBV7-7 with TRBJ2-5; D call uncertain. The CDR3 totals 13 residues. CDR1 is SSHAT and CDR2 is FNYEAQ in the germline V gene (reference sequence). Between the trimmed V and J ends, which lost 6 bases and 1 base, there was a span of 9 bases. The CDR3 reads CASSLLPQETQYF. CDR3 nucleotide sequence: TGTGCCAGCAGTTTACTACCCCAAGAGACCCAGTACTTC.